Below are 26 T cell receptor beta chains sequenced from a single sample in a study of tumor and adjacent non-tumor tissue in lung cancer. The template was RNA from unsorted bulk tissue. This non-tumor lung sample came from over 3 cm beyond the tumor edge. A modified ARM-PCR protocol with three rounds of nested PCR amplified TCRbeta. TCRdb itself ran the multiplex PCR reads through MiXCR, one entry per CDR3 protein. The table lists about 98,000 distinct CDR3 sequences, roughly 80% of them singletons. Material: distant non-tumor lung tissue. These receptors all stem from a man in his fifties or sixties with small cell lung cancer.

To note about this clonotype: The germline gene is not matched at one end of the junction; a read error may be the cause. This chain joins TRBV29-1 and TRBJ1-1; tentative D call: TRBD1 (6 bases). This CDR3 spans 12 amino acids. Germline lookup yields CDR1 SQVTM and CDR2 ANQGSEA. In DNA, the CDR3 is TGCAGGGGACATACAGTGAACACTGAAGCTTTGTTT. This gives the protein CRGHTVNTEALF.

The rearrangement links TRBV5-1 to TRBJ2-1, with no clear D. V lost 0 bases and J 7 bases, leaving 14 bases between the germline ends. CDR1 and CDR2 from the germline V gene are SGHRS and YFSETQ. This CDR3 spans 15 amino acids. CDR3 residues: CASSLDSRDFNEQFF. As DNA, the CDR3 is TGCGCCAGCAGCTTGGACTCACGAGATTTTAATGAGCAGTTCTTC.

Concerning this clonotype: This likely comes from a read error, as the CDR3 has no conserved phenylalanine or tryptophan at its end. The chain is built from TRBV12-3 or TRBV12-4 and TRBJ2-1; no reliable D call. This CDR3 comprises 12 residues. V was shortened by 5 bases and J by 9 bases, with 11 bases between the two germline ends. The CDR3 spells CASSRLGGEQFL. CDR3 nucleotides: TGTGCCAGCAGTCGACTGGGCGGTGAGCAGTTCTTA.

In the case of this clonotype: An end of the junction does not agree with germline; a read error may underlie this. The CDR3, as DNA: TGTGCCAGCAGTTCCGGGGCAGAGCATAATGACCAGTTCTTC. This gives the protein CASSSGAEHNDQFF. The J gene is TRBJ2-1, the V gene TRBV12-3 or TRBV12-4; D is tentatively TRBD1 or TRBD2 (5 bases each). This CDR3 contains 14 residues.

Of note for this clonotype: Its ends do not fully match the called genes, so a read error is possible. CDR3 loop: CASSFFTGVYQETKYF. The CDR3 coding sequence is TGTGCCAGCAGCTTTTTTACTGGCGTGTACCAAGAGACCAAGTACTTC. J is TRBJ2-5 and V is TRBV7-9; D is unclear. CDR1 and CDR2 from the germline V gene are SEHNR and FQNEAQ (reference sequence). The length of the CDR3 is 16 residues.

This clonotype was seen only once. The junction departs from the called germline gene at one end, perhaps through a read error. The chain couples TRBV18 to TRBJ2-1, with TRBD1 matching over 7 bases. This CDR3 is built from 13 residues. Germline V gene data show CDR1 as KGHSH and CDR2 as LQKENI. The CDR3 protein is CASSLGQNNKQFF. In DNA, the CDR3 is TGTGCCAGCTCACTGGGACAGAACAATAAGCAATTCTTC.

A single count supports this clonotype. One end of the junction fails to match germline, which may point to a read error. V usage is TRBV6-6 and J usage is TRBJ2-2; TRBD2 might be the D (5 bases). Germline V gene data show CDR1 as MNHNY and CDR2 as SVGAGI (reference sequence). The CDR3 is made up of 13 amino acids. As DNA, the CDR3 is TGTGCCAGCACTGGTACCTACACCGGGGAGCTGTTCTTT. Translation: CASTGTYTGELFF.

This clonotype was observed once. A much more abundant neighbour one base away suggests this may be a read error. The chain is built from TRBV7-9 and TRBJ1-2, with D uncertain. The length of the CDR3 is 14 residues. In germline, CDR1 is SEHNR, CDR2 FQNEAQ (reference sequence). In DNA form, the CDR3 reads TGTGCCAGCAGCTTAGAAGGGAGGAACTATGCCTACACCTTC. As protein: CASSLEGRNYAYTF.

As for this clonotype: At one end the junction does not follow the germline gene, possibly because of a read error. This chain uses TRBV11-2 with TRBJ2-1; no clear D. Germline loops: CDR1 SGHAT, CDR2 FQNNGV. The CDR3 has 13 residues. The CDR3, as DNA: TGTGCCAGTAGCTTAGAGGCGGTGTGCCTAAAGATATTC. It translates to CASSLEAVCLKIF.

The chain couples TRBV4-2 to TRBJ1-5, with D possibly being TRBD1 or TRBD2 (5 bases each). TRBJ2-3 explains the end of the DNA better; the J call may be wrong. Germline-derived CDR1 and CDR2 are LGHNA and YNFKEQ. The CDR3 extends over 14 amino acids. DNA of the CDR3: TGTGCCAGCAGCCAAAACATTGGGGACCAGCCCCAGTATTTT. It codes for CASSQNIGDQPQYF.

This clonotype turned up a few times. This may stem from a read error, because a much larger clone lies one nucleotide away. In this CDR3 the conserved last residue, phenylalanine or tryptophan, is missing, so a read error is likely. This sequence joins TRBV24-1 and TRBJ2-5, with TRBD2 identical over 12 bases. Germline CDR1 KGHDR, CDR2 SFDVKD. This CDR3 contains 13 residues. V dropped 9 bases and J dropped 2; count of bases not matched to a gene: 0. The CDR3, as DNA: TGTGCCACCGGACTAGCGGGGCAAGAGACCCAGTACCTC. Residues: CATGLAGQETQYL.

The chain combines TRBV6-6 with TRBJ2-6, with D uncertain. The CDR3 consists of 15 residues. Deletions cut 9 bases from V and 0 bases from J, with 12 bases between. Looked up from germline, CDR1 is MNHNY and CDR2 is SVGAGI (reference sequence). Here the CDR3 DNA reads TGTGCCAGTAGTGTGGTTTTCTCTGGGGCCAACGTCCTGACTTTC. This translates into CASSVVFSGANVLTF.

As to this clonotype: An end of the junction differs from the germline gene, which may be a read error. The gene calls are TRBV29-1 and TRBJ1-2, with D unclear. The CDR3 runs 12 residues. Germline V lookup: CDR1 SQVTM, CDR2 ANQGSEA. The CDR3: CSVESGHYGYTF. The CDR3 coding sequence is TGTAGCGTTGAAAGTGGGCACTATGGCTACACCTTC.

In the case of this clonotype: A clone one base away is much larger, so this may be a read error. CDR3 nucleotides: TGCATTGCCCGGGGGGGTTTTGGTGGAGGGGATACGCAGTATTTT. Its protein is CIARGGFGGGDTQYF. The chain uses TRBV20-1 and TRBJ2-3, with TRBD2 identical over 8 bases. CDR1 DFQATT and CDR2 SNEGSKA come from the germline V gene (reference sequence). The CDR3 covers 15 residues.

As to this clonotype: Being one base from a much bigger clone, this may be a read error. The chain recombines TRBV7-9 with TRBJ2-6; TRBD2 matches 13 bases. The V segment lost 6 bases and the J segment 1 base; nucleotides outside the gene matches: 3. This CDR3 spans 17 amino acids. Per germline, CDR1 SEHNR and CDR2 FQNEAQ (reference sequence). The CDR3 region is CASRGTSGMSGANVLTF. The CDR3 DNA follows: TGTGCCAGCAGAGGGACTAGCGGGATGTCTGGGGCCAACGTCCTGACTTTC.

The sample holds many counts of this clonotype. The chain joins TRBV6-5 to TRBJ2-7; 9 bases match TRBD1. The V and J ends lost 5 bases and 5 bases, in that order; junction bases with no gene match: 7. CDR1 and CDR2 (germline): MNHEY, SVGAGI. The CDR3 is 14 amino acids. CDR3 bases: TGTGCCAGCAGTCCCGGGACAGGGAGGAACGAGCAGTACTTC. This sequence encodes CASSPGTGRNEQYF.

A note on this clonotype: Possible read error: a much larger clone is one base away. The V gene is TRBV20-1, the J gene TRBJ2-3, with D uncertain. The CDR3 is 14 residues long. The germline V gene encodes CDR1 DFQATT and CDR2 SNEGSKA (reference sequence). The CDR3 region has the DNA TGCGGTGCTAGTGGGCGGAGATACACAGATACGCAGTATTTT. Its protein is CGASGRRYTDTQYF.

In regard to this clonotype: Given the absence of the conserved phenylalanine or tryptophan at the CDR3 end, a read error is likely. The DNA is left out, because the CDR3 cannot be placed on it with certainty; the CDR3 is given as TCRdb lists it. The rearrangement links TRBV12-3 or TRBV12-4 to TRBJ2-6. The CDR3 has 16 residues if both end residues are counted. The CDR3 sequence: CAGSLGFGPGANVLTL.

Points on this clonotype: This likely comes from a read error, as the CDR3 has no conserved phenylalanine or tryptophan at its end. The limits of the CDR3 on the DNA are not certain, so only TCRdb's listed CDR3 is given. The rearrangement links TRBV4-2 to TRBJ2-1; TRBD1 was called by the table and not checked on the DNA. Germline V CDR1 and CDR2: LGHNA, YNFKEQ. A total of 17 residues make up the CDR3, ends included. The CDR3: CASSQAPTSGSYNEQFL.

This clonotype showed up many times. CDR3 nucleotide sequence: TGCAGTGCTAGAGATTGGGTCCCCGGACAGGGCGGATCGCAGCAGCCCCAGCATTTT. Encoded protein: CSARDWVPGQGGSQQPQHF. The chain carries TRBV20-1 and TRBJ1-5; TRBD1 matches at 8 bases. Germline V CDR1 and CDR2: DFQATT, SNEGSKA (reference sequence). The CDR3 loop spans 19 amino acids. V was pared by 0 bases and J by 7 bases, with 20 bases of the junction left unmatched.

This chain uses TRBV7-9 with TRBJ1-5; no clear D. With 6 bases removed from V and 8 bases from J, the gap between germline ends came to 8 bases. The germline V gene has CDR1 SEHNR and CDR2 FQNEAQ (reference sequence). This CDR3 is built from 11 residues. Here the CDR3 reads CASSSNKPQHF. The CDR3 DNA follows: TGTGCCAGCAGTTCCAACAAGCCCCAGCATTTT.

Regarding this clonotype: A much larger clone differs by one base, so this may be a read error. DNA of the CDR3: TGTGCCTGGAGGATGAACACTGAACCTTTCTTT. This encodes CAWRMNTEPFF. This chain joins TRBV30 and TRBJ1-1; no clear D. Per the germline V gene, CDR1 is GTSNPN and CDR2 is SVGIG (reference sequence). The CDR3 extends over 11 amino acids.

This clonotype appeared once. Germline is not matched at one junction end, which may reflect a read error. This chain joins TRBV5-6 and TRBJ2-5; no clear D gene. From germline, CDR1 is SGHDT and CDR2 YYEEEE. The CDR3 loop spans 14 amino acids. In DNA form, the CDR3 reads TGTGCCAGCAGCTTAATGGGCAGCCAAGAGACCCAGTATTTC. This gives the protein CASSLMGSQETQYF.

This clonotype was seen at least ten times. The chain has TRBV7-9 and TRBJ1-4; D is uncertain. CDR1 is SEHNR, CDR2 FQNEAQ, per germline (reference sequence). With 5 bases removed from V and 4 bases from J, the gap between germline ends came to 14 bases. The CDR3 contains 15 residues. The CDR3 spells CASSKVDADNEKLFF. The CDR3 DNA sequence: TGTGCCAGCAGCAAAGTTGACGCAGATAATGAAAAACTGTTTTTT.

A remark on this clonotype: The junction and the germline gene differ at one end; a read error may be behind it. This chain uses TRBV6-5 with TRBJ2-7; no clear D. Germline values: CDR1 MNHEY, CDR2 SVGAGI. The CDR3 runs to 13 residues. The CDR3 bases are TGTACCAGCCTGCGACTGGGCTCCTACAAGCAGTATTTC. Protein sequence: CTSLRLGSYKQYF.

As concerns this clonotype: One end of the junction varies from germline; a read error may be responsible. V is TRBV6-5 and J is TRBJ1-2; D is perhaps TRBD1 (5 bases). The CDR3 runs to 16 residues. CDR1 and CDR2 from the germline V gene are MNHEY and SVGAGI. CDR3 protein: CASTPVTGTGNYGCTF. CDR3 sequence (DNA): TGTGCCAGCACCCCCGTCACCGGGACGGGGAACTATGGCTGCACATTC.